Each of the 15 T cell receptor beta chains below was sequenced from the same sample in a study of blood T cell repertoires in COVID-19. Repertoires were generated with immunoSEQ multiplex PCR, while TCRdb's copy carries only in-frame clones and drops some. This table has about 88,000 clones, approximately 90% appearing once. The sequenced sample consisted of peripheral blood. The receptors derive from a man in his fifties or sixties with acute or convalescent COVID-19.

The CDR3 coding sequence is TGTGCCAGCAGCTTAGATCCTATCGACAGCAGTAATGAAAAACTGTTTTTT. Protein product: CASSLDPIDSSNEKLFF. V gene TRBV11-3 combines with J gene TRBJ1-4; D perhaps matches TRBD1 (5 bases). The V end lost 0 bases, the J end lost 4 bases, and 15 bases lay between the germline ends. This CDR3 has 17 residues. Looked up from germline, CDR1 is SGHNT and CDR2 is YENEEA.

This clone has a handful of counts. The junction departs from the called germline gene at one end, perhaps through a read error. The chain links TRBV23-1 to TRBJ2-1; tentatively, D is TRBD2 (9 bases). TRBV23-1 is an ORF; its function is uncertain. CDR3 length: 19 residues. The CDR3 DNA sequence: TGCGCCAGCAGTCGCAGGGGGCAGGGCGCCGGGACTAGCTACCATGAGCAGTTCTTC. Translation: CASSRRGQGAGTSYHEQFF.

Here the CDR3 reads CAWGGRQGYGYTF. CDR3 bases: TGTGCCTGGGGGGGACGACAGGGATATGGCTACACCTTC. This chain links TRBV30 with TRBJ1-2; 7 bases agree with TRBD1. The trim removed 5 bases at V and 5 bases at J, leaving 8 bases unmatched. Germline CDR1 reads GTSNPN; CDR2 reads SVGIG (reference sequence). This CDR3 region has 13 residues.

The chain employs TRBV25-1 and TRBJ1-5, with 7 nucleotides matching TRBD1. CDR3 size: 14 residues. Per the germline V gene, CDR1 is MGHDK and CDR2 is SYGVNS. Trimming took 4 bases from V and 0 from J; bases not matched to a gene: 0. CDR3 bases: TGTGCCAGCAGTGGGGACAGTAGCAATCAGCCCCAGCATTTT. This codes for CASSGDSSNQPQHF. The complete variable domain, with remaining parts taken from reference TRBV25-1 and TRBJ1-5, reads EADIYQTPRYLVIGTGKKITLECSQTMGHDKMYWYQQDPGMELHLIHYSYGVNSTEKGDLSSESTVSRIRTEHFPLTLESARPSHTSQYLCASSGDSSNQPQHFGDGTRLSIL.

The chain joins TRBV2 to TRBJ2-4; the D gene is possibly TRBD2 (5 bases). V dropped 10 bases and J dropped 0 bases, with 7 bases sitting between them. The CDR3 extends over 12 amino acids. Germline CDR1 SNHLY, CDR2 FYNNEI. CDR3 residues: CATGIAKNIQYF. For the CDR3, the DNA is TGTGCCACCGGGATAGCCAAAAACATTCAGTACTTC.

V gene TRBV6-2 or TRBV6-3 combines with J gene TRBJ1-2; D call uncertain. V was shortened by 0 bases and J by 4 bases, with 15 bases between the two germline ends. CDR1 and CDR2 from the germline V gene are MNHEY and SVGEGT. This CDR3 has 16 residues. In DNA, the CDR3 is TGTGCCAGCAGTTACTCCAGGTCCTCTTCGCGCTATGGCTACACCTTC. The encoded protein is CASSYSRSSSRYGYTF.

The CDR3, as DNA: TGCAGCGTTGTGGGACAGGGGTCGACTAGCGGGAGGGGGGTACAGTACTTC. It yields the protein CSVVGQGSTSGRGVQYF. The V gene is TRBV29-1, the J gene TRBJ2-7, with 14 nucleotides matching TRBD2. Germline V gene lookup returns CDR1 SQVTM and CDR2 ANQGSEA. The CDR3 sequence is 17 residues long. Trimming took 4 bases from V and 10 from J; bases not matched to a gene: 18.

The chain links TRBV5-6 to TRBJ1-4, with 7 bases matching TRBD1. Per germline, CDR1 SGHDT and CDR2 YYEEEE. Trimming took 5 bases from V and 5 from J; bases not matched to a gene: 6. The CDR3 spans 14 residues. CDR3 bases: TGTGCCAGCAGTTTACAGGGGCAGAATGAAAAACTGTTTTTT. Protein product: CASSLQGQNEKLFF.

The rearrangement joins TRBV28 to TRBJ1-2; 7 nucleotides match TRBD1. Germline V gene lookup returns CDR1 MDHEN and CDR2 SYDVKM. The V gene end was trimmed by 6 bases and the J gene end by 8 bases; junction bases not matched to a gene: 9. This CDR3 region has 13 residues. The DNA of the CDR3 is TGTGCCAGCAGAAGACAGGGAGTTGAGGGCTACACCTTC. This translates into CASRRQGVEGYTF.

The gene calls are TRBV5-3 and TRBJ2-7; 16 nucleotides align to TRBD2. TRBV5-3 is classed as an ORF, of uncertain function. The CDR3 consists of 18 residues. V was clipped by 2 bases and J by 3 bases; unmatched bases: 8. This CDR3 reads CARSFPGLAGGNLYEQYF. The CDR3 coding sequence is TGTGCCAGAAGCTTTCCGGGACTAGCGGGAGGGAACCTCTACGAGCAGTACTTC.

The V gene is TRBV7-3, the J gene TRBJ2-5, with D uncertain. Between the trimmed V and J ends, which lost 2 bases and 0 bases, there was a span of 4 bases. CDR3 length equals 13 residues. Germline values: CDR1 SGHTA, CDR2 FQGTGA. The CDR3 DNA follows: TGTGCCAGCAGCTTAGACAACCAAGAGACCCAGTACTTC. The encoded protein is CASSLDNQETQYF.

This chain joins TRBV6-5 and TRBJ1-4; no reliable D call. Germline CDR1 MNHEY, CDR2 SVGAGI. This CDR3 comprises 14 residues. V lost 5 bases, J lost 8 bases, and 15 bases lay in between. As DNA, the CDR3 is TGTGCCAGCAGTCTATCAGGAGGGCGGGAAAAACTGTTTTTT. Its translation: CASSLSGGREKLFF.

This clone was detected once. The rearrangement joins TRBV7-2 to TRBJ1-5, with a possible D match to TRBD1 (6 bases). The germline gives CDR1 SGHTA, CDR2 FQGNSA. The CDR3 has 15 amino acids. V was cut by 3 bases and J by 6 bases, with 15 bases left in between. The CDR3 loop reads CASSFGWGGGQPQHF. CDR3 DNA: TGTGCCAGCAGCTTTGGGTGGGGGGGCGGTCAGCCCCAGCATTTT. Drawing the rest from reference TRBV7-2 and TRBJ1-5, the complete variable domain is GAGVSQSPSNKVTEKGKDVELRCDPISGHTALYWYRQSLGQGLEFLIYFQGNSAPDKSGLPSDRFSAERTGGSVSTLTIQRTQQEDSAVYLCASSFGWGGGQPQHFGDGTRLSIL.

This chain's CDR3 is CASSPQTGEQFF. In DNA form, the CDR3 reads TGTGCCAGCTCACCGCAAACGGGTGAGCAGTTCTTC. This chain connects TRBV18 to TRBJ2-1; no clear D. Looked up from germline, CDR1 is KGHSH and CDR2 is LQKENI. V lost 3 bases to trimming and J lost 9 bases, with 9 bases between them. The CDR3 is made up of 12 amino acids.

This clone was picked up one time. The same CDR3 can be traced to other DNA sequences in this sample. The CDR3 here is CASSLNSLNTEAFF. The CDR3 bases are TGCGCCAGCAGCTTGAACAGCCTGAACACTGAAGCTTTCTTT. The chain employs TRBV5-1 and TRBJ1-1; D is unresolved. With 1 base removed from V and 0 bases from J, the gap between germline ends came to 7 bases. This CDR3 is built from 14 residues. Germline V CDR1 and CDR2: SGHRS, YFSETQ.